A single sample is the source of the 27 T cell receptor beta chains below, sequenced in a study of blood T cell repertoires in COVID-19. Repertoires were generated with immunoSEQ multiplex PCR, while TCRdb's copy carries only in-frame clones and drops some. The top ten clones hold around 4% of a sample with about 260,000 clones, roughly 84% of them seen once. Specimen: peripheral blood. The origin of the receptors is a man aged 60 to 69 with acute or convalescent COVID-19.

V gene TRBV5-6 combines with J gene TRBJ2-1; D may be TRBD1 (5 bases). CDR3 length equals 15 residues. Germline CDR1 is SGHDT and CDR2 is YYEEEE. Deletions cut 2 bases from V and 4 bases from J, with 13 bases between. The DNA of the CDR3 is TGTGCCAGCAGCTTACCCAGGGCAAGGTACAATGAGCAGTTCTTC. Its translation is CASSLPRARYNEQFF.

V and J are TRBV28 and TRBJ2-7, with TRBD2 identical over 9 bases. Germline lookup yields CDR1 MDHEN and CDR2 SYDVKM. The CDR3 covers 15 residues. The ends lost 2 bases at V and 4 bases at J; junction bases unmatched: 6. The CDR3 region has the DNA TGTGCCAGCAGTTTAGGGGCTAGCGGGATATACGAGCAGTACTTC. It codes for CASSLGASGIYEQYF. Supplemented by reference TRBV28 and TRBJ2-7, the full variable domain reads DVKVTQSSRYLVKRTGEKVFLECVQDMDHENMFWYRQDPGLGLRLIYFSYDVKMKEKGDIPEGYSVSREKKERFSLILESASTNQTSMYLCASSLGASGIYEQYFGPGTRLTVT.

The chain combines TRBV9 with TRBJ1-6; 8 nucleotides agree with TRBD1. V lost 0 bases and J lost 8; bases outside the gene matches: 1. Germline CDR1 and CDR2: SGDLS and YYNGEE. The CDR3 loop spans 14 amino acids. The DNA for the CDR3 is TGTGCCAGCAGCGTAGCGACAGGGGATTCACCCCTCCACTTT. Its protein is CASSVATGDSPLHF.

V gene TRBV7-3 combines with J gene TRBJ2-1; TRBD2 aligns across 14 bases. The CDR3 covers 15 residues. V lost 5 bases to trimming and J lost 12 bases; unmatched junction nucleotides: 9. Germline lookup yields CDR1 SGHTA and CDR2 FQGTGA. The CDR3 coding sequence is TGTGCCAGCAGCGGACCGGGACTAGCGGGAGACGGGCAGTTCTTC. Translated: CASSGPGLAGDGQFF. The full variable domain, completed using reference TRBV7-3 and TRBJ2-1, is GAGVSQTPSNKVTEKGKYVELRCDPISGHTALYWYRQSLGQGPEFLIYFQGTGAADDSGLPNDRFFAVRPEGSVSTLKIQRTERGDSAVYLCASSGPGLAGDGQFFGPGTRLTVL.

The chain uses TRBV6-2 or TRBV6-3 and TRBJ2-1; 7 bases line up with TRBD2. V dropped 0 bases and J dropped 4; count of bases not matched to a gene: 6. This CDR3 comprises 16 residues. Germline assignment: CDR1 MNHEY and CDR2 SVGEGT. CDR3 nucleotide sequence: TGTGCCAGCAGTTACTCCCGCGGGAGAACATACAATGAGCAGTTCTTC. This translates into CASSYSRGRTYNEQFF.

This clone was detected only once. The sample holds other DNA sequences that translate to the same CDR3. The V gene is TRBV19, the J gene TRBJ2-7; a weak D match, TRBD1 (6 bases). This CDR3 spans 13 amino acids. From germline, CDR1 is LNHDA and CDR2 SQIVND (reference sequence). V gave up 3 bases and J gave up 4 bases, with 10 bases separating them. CDR3 DNA: TGTGCCAGTAGTATCCAGGGGAGTTACGAGCAGTACTTC. It specifies CASSIQGSYEQYF. The whole variable domain, remainder taken from reference TRBV19 and TRBJ2-7, is DGGITQSPKYLFRKEGQNVTLSCEQNLNHDAMYWYRQDPGQGLRLIYYSQIVNDFQKGDIAEGYSVSREKKESFPLTVTSAQKNPTAFYLCASSIQGSYEQYFGPGTRLTVT.

The chain links TRBV15 to TRBJ1-5, with 10 bases matching TRBD1. V was clipped by 5 bases and J by 7 bases; unmatched bases: 8. The CDR3 has 15 amino acids. Per the germline V gene, CDR1 is LNHNV and CDR2 is YYDKDF (reference sequence). The CDR3 DNA sequence: TGTGCCACCAGCCACGACAGGGGGCTGGGGCAGCCCCAGCATTTT. Encoded protein: CATSHDRGLGQPQHF.

J is TRBJ2-3 and V is TRBV4-2; TRBD2 aligns across 10 bases. The junction had 9 bases not matched to a gene; V was cut back by 0 bases and J by 0 bases. Germline CDR1 LGHNA, CDR2 YNFKEQ. The CDR3 is 19 amino acids. CDR3 region: CASSQDGAGGPGSTDTQYF. The CDR3 DNA reads as TGTGCCAGCAGCCAAGATGGAGCGGGAGGGCCGGGTAGCACAGATACGCAGTATTTT.

The genes are TRBV28 and TRBJ2-7, with TRBD2 matching over 10 bases. J was trimmed by 1 base and V by 6 bases; bases with no gene match: 9. The CDR3 contains 16 residues. Germline V gene sequence: CDR1 MDHEN, CDR2 SYDVKM. This chain's CDR3 is CASRAPWTSGSYEQYF. The CDR3 bases are TGTGCCAGCAGAGCTCCTTGGACTAGCGGATCCTACGAGCAGTACTTC.

The V call is TRBV6-2 or TRBV6-3, the J call TRBJ2-1; 8 nucleotides match TRBD2. The J segment lost 7 bases and the V segment lost 2 bases, leaving 13 bases of the junction unmatched. Looked up from germline, CDR1 is MNHEY and CDR2 is SVGEGT. This CDR3 is 17 amino acids long. The CDR3 is CASSYEGDGGDWNEQFF. As DNA, the CDR3 is TGTGCCAGCAGTTACGAAGGGGACGGGGGGGATTGGAATGAGCAGTTCTTC.

The chain couples TRBV1 to TRBJ2-1; the table's D call of TRBD2 was not tested on the DNA. TRBV1 is a recognized pseudogene. CDR3 length: 15 amino acids. The CDR3 nucleotides are TGCACCAGCAGTAATGGGGGGGGGAGAGACAATGAGCAGTTCTTC. Amino acids: CTSSNGGGRDNEQFF.

This clone was observed a single time. J is TRBJ2-3 and V is TRBV7-3, with a possible D match to TRBD2 (6 bases). Germline loops: CDR1 SGHTA, CDR2 FQGTGA. V lost 8 bases and J lost 2, with 11 bases in between. The CDR3 totals 13 residues. The CDR3 coding sequence is TGTGCCAGCTCCCCGGACTACACAGATACGCAGTATTTT. Amino acids: CASSPDYTDTQYF.

The chain links TRBV27 to TRBJ1-5; the D gene is possibly TRBD1 (5 bases). V lost 1 base and J 3 bases, leaving 10 bases between the germline ends. Germline V gene data show CDR1 as MNHEY and CDR2 as SMNVEV (reference sequence). The CDR3 length is 15 residues. The CDR3 DNA follows: TGTGCCAGCAGTTTATACAGGTCCTTCAATCAGCCCCAGCATTTT. Its protein is CASSLYRSFNQPQHF.

This chain connects TRBV6-2 or TRBV6-3 to TRBJ2-7; D gene uncertain. The germline V gene encodes CDR1 MNHEY and CDR2 SVGEGT. The CDR3 covers 17 residues. V dropped 6 bases and J dropped 2 bases, with 23 bases sitting between them. This chain's CDR3 is CASSPSLWAGQPYEQYF. CDR3 nucleotide sequence: TGTGCCAGCAGCCCCTCCCTCTGGGCAGGCCAACCCTACGAGCAGTACTTC.

Details on this clone: Different DNA sequences within this sample yield the same CDR3. The rearrangement links TRBV12-3 or TRBV12-4 to TRBJ1-5; TRBD1 is a possible D gene (6 bases). The length of the CDR3 is 13 residues. V dropped 5 bases and J dropped 4 bases, with 9 bases sitting between them. The CDR3 region is CASSPTGNQPQHF. CDR3 DNA sequence: TGTGCCAGCAGTCCCACAGGGAATCAGCCCCAGCATTTT.

The chain joins TRBV5-1 to TRBJ2-7, with 9 positions matching TRBD1. The CDR3 is made up of 15 amino acids. In germline, CDR1 is SGHRS, CDR2 YFSETQ. V dropped 0 bases and J dropped 4; count of bases not matched to a gene: 5. The DNA of the CDR3 is TGCGCCAGCAGCTTGGGGGGGACAGGGAGGTACGAGCAGTACTTC. Amino acids: CASSLGGTGRYEQYF.

This chain connects TRBV7-2 to TRBJ2-7; 7 positions agree with TRBD2. CDR3 length: 16 residues. V was clipped by 1 base and J by 1 base; unmatched bases: 7. CDR1 SGHTA and CDR2 FQGNSA come from the germline V gene. The chain's CDR3 is CASSLVSGGRSYEQYF. In nucleotides, the CDR3 is TGTGCCAGCAGCTTAGTGTCCGGGGGGAGATCCTACGAGCAGTACTTC. Full variable domain (remainder filled in from reference TRBV7-2 and TRBJ2-7): GAGVSQSPSNKVTEKGKDVELRCDPISGHTALYWYRQSLGQGLEFLIYFQGNSAPDKSGLPSDRFSAERTGGSVSTLTIQRTQQEDSAVYLCASSLVSGGRSYEQYFGPGTRLTVT.

The chain links TRBV7-3 to TRBJ2-1; D gene ambiguous. The length of the CDR3 is 14 residues. V was trimmed by 5 bases and J by 3 bases, leaving 11 bases between them. CDR1 and CDR2 from the germline V gene are SGHTA and FQGTGA. The CDR3 loop reads CASSPYPYYNEQFF. CDR3 coding DNA: TGTGCCAGCAGCCCGTACCCCTACTACAATGAGCAGTTCTTC.

V and J are TRBV19 and TRBJ1-5; maybe TRBD1 (5 bases). Trimming took 5 bases from V and 0 from J, leaving 20 bases between them. The CDR3 spans 18 residues. Germline V gene sequence: CDR1 LNHDA, CDR2 SQIVND (reference sequence). CDR3 in DNA: TGTGCCAGTAGTCCCCGGACACTTACCTTGTATAGCAATCAGCCCCAGCATTTT. Translated, it gives CASSPRTLTLYSNQPQHF.

The CDR3 DNA sequence: TGCGCCAGCAGCCCGGGTCGGGGGAGCTCCTACGAGCAGTACTTC. This sequence encodes CASSPGRGSSYEQYF. This chain uses TRBV5-1 with TRBJ2-7; TRBD2 is a possible D gene (6 bases). CDR1 is SGHRS, CDR2 YFSETQ, per germline. This CDR3 has 15 amino acids. V dropped 4 bases and J dropped 0 bases, with 14 bases sitting between them.

The V gene is TRBV7-9, the J gene TRBJ1-1; D is undetermined. CDR1 and CDR2 from the germline V gene are SEHNR and FQNEAQ (reference sequence). V was clipped by 6 bases and J by 5 bases, with 10 bases between them. The CDR3 totals 12 residues. The CDR3 spells CASRAGVTEAFF. The CDR3 DNA follows: TGTGCCAGCAGGGCTGGTGTTACTGAAGCTTTCTTT.

The chain uses TRBV5-1 and TRBJ2-2, with 13 bases identical to TRBD2. Germline V gene sequence: CDR1 SGHRS, CDR2 YFSETQ. J gave up 4 bases and V 0 bases, and 3 bases lay outside the gene matches. The CDR3 consists of 17 residues. CDR3 nucleotide sequence: TGCGCCAGCAGCTTGGTGGGACTAGCGGGGATCACCGGGGAGCTGTTTTTT. Protein sequence: CASSLVGLAGITGELFF.

The chain employs TRBV5-1 and TRBJ2-1; 9 bases are shared with TRBD2. V lost 7 bases and J lost 3; bases outside the gene matches: 8. The CDR3 spans 15 residues. Germline V gives CDR1 SGHRS, CDR2 YFSETQ. CDR3 in DNA: TGCGCCAGCGACGACAGCGGGGGGAGCTACAATGAGCAGTTCTTC. Its translation is CASDDSGGSYNEQFF.

V and J are TRBV5-6 and TRBJ2-5, with 7 positions matching TRBD1. The germline V gene has CDR1 SGHDT and CDR2 YYEEEE. The CDR3 covers 16 residues. With V trimmed by 4 bases and J by 1 base, 10 bases remained unmatched. CDR3 sequence reads: CASSRDRAVLQETQYF. The CDR3 DNA is TGTGCCAGCAGCCGAGACAGGGCTGTCCTCCAAGAGACCCAGTACTTC.

CDR3 amino acids: CASSRTGGDEQYF. CDR3 sequence (DNA): TGTGCCAGCAGCCGGACAGGGGGCGACGAGCAGTACTTC. The rearrangement uses TRBV6-5 and TRBJ2-7; 11 bases map to TRBD1. Per the germline V gene, CDR1 is MNHEY and CDR2 is SVGAGI. J was trimmed by 5 bases and V by 6 bases; bases with no gene match: 3. The CDR3 contains 13 residues.

The V gene is TRBV5-4, the J gene TRBJ2-1; the D gene is possibly TRBD2 (6 bases). Trimming pared 3 bases from V and 8 bases from J, leaving 18 bases between. There are 15 residues in the CDR3. The germline gives CDR1 SGHNT, CDR2 YYREEE (reference sequence). CDR3 nucleotides: TGTGCCAGCAGCTGGGGGGAAGGCTACAATGATGAGCAGTTCTTC. Translated, it gives CASSWGEGYNDEQFF.

This chain joins TRBV3-1 (or the pseudogene TRBV3-2) and TRBJ1-4; D gene uncertain. The CDR3 has 16 amino acids. The ends were cut back, 3 bases at V and 8 bases at J, with 19 bases in the middle. The germline V gene encodes CDR1 LGHDT and CDR2 YNNKEL (reference sequence). Written as DNA, the CDR3 is TGTGCCAGCAGCCAGCTAAACTTTGGGAGTAGGGAAAAACTGTTTTTT. Translation: CASSQLNFGSREKLFF.